The 15 T cell receptor beta chains below all came from one sample that was sequenced in a study of cytotoxic CD8 clonotypes in ibrutinib-treated CLL. TCRdb's copy holds only in-frame clones and misses some; the assay was immunoSEQ multiplex PCR. The top ten hold less than 65% of the sample, which has approximately 30,000 clones, around two thirds seen once. Sample: PBMCs, taken after 24 months of ibrutinib treatment. The origin of the receptors is a human donor with chronic lymphocytic leukemia.

The rearrangement joins TRBV6-1 to TRBJ1-6; D possibly corresponds to TRBD1 (5 bases). The CDR3 sequence is 13 residues long. The V gene lost 8 bases and the J gene lost 1 base, with 6 bases spanning the gap. Looked up from germline, CDR1 is MNHNS and CDR2 is SASEGT. In DNA, the CDR3 is TGTGCCAGCGGGGGATCCTATAATTCACCCCTCCACTTT. It yields the protein CASGGSYNSPLHF.

The chain is built from TRBV7-2 and TRBJ2-2; no firm D call. The CDR3 has 17 amino acids. V dropped 5 bases and J dropped 2 bases, with 18 bases sitting between them. CDR1 is SGHTA, CDR2 FQGNSA, per germline. In nucleotides, the CDR3 is TGTGCCAGCAGCCCCCCCGGGCTACTTACTAACACCGGGGAGCTGTTTTTT. The encoded protein is CASSPPGLLTNTGELFF.

This rearrangement joins TRBV7-2 to TRBJ2-1, with 9 bases aligning to TRBD1. J lost 8 bases, V lost 5 bases, and 13 bases had no gene match. Germline lookup yields CDR1 SGHTA and CDR2 FQGNSA. The CDR3 spans 16 residues. The CDR3 sequence is CASSQYGQGRRDEQFF. In DNA, the CDR3 is TGTGCCAGCAGCCAGTACGGACAGGGGCGCCGGGATGAGCAGTTCTTC.

The chain couples TRBV28 to TRBJ2-3, with 9 positions matching TRBD2. CDR1 is MDHEN, CDR2 SYDVKM, per germline. CDR3 length equals 14 residues. Germline trimming cut 7 bases from V and 4 bases from J; bases unmatched to any gene: 6. CDR3 sequence (DNA): TGTGCCAGCAAGGAGGCGGGGGGGGCAGATACGCAGTATTTT. As protein: CASKEAGGADTQYF.

There are many counts of this clone. The chain joins TRBV30 to TRBJ2-1; D call uncertain. V lost 0 bases, J lost 10 bases, and 7 bases lay in between. CDR1 and CDR2 (germline): GTSNPN, SVGIG (reference sequence). The CDR3 totals 11 residues. CDR3 region: CAWSVSGEQFF. The CDR3 DNA reads TGTGCCTGGAGTGTAAGTGGAGAGCAGTTCTTC.

The chain employs TRBV19 and TRBJ1-2; 9 bases fit TRBD1. V shed 7 bases and J 13 bases; nucleotides not matched to a gene: 10. This CDR3 has 12 residues. Germline CDR1 and CDR2: LNHDA and SQIVND (reference sequence). The CDR3 loop reads CASTPDRGPFTF. DNA for the CDR3: TGTGCCAGTACCCCGGACAGGGGTCCTTTCACCTTC.

This clone has more than one count but fewer than ten. The chain joins TRBV6-5 to TRBJ2-7; TRBD2 is a possible D gene (6 bases). The V end was cut by 4 bases, the J end by 3 bases, with 13 bases between. The CDR3 covers 14 residues. Per germline, CDR1 MNHEY and CDR2 SVGAGI. CDR3: CASSSRDWRYEQYF. Written as DNA, the CDR3 is TGTGCCAGCAGTTCCCGGGACTGGCGCTACGAGCAGTACTTC.

The rearrangement joins TRBV25-1 to TRBJ2-3; D gene unclear. V was pared by 6 bases and J by 4 bases, with 14 bases between. This CDR3 contains 14 residues. Germline V gene sequence: CDR1 MGHDK, CDR2 SYGVNS. In DNA form, the CDR3 reads TGTGCCAGCAGCGATGTGGGCGGCGCAGATACGCAGTATTTT. Protein sequence: CASSDVGGADTQYF.

The rearrangement uses TRBV19 and TRBJ2-7; 7 nucleotides line up with TRBD1. Per the germline V gene, CDR1 is LNHDA and CDR2 is SQIVND (reference sequence). The length of the CDR3 is 13 residues. V lost 5 bases, J lost 3 bases, and 4 bases stayed unmatched. Here the CDR3 DNA reads TGTGCCAGTAGTCAGGGACAGAACTACGAGCAGTACTTC. As protein: CASSQGQNYEQYF.

The chain couples TRBV7-2 to TRBJ2-2; tentative D call: TRBD2 (7 bases). Trimming shortened V by 5 bases and J by 2 bases, and 21 bases separated the two germline ends. This CDR3 has 18 residues. Germline CDR1 SGHTA, CDR2 FQGNSA. CDR3 DNA: TGTGCCAGCAGCCCCCACAAGGCGGGGGCCTACAACACCGGGGAGCTGTTTTTT. Translating gives CASSPHKAGAYNTGELFF.

This chain links TRBV6-5 with TRBJ2-7; D is unresolved. V shed 6 bases and J shed 2 bases, with 8 bases lying between them. The CDR3 loop spans 12 amino acids. The V gene's germline CDR1 is MNHEY and CDR2 SVGAGI. For the CDR3, the DNA is TGTGCCAGCAGCCAAAGCCCCTACGAGCAGTACTTC. It specifies CASSQSPYEQYF.

The chain carries TRBV28 and TRBJ2-7; D is possibly TRBD1 (5 bases). Germline assignment: CDR1 MDHEN and CDR2 SYDVKM. V lost 0 bases to trimming and J lost 0 bases, with 12 bases between them. The CDR3 spans 16 residues. The CDR3 DNA reads as TGTGCCAGCAGTTTATGGGGTGGGCAGGGCTCCTACGAGCAGTACTTC. It translates to CASSLWGGQGSYEQYF.

The rearrangement joins TRBV28 to TRBJ1-6; 7 nucleotides match TRBD1. V gave up 3 bases and J gave up 1 base; unmatched junction bases: 12. Germline CDR1 reads MDHEN; CDR2 reads SYDVKM. The CDR3 is made up of 19 amino acids. The CDR3 nucleotides are TGTGCCAGCAGTTTTGTCTGGGTCAGGGGGAGGTCCTATAATTCACCCCTCCACTTT. Its protein is CASSFVWVRGRSYNSPLHF.

The CDR3 DNA follows: TGTGCTAGTGGTTTGACTAGCAATGAGCAGTTCTTC. Protein: CASGLTSNEQFF. The chain uses TRBV12-5 and TRBJ2-1, with D perhaps matching TRBD2 (5 bases). The CDR3 runs 12 residues. V was shortened by 2 bases and J by 6 bases, with 5 bases between the two germline ends. Germline V gives CDR1 LGHNT, CDR2 FRNRAP.

The chain is built from TRBV11-2 and TRBJ1-1, with D possibly TRBD1 on 5 matching bases. CDR3 length equals 14 residues. The V gene lost 5 bases and the J gene lost 5 bases, with 15 bases spanning the gap. Per the germline V gene, CDR1 is SGHAT and CDR2 is FQNNGV. The CDR3 spells CASSPNRGGTEAFF. The CDR3 bases are TGTGCCAGCAGCCCCAACCGGGGGGGGACTGAAGCTTTCTTT.